This entry is about one T cell receptor (beta chain). A much bigger clone sits one base away, suggesting this may be a read error. The entry originates in a study of T-cell reconstitution after alpha-beta-depleted transplantation in children. The authors prepared the TCRbeta library with unique molecular identifiers. A single record per CDR3 protein comes from TCRdb applying MiXCR to the PCR reads. The profile shows about 230,000 distinct CDR3 sequences, around 11% of them singletons. Looked up from germline, CDR1 is SNHLY and CDR2 is FYNNEI. The length of the CDR3 is 17 residues. The specimen comprised PBMCs from the stem cell graft donor, sampled from the stem cell graft. The sequence was collected from a human donor who donated a stem cell graft to a child with acute lymphoblastic leukemia. The chain has TRBV2 and TRBJ2-1; a possible D gene is TRBD2 (6 bases). The CDR3 region is CACSKQVGGISYNEQFF. The DNA for the CDR3 is TGTGCCTGCAGTAAACAAGTCGGGGGTATTTCCTACAATGAGCAGTTCTTC.